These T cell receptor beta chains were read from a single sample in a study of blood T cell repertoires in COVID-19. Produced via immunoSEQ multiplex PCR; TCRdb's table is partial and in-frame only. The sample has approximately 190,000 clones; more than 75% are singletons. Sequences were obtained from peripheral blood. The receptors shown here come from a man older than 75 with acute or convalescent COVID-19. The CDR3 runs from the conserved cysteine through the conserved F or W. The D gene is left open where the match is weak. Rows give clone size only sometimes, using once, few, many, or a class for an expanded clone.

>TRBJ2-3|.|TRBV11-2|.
CASNRQGGTDTQYF
TGTGCCAGCAATAGGCAGGGAGGAACAGATACGCAGTATTTT
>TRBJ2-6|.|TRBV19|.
CASSIGTATSGANVLTF
TGTGCCAGTAGTATAGGGACAGCAACCTCTGGGGCCAACGTCCTGACTTTC
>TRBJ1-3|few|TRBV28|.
CASKTGPGNTIYF
TGTGCCAGCAAAACAGGGCCTGGAAACACCATATATTTT
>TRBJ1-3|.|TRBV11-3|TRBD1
CASSSGGISGNTIYF
TGTGCCAGCAGCTCAGGGGGCATTTCTGGAAACACCATATATTTT
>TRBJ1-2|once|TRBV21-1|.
CASSQQGNYGYTF
TGTGCCAGCAGCCAACAGGGGAACTATGGCTACACCTTC
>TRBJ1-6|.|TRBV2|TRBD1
CASSRDSKANSPLHF
TGTGCCAGCAGTAGGGACAGTAAGGCGAATTCACCCCTCCACTTT
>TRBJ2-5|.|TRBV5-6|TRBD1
CASGHRGQETQYF
TGTGCCAGCGGACACAGGGGCCAAGAGACCCAGTACTTC
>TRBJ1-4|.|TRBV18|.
CASSPEGEVRGEKLFF
TGTGCCAGCTCTCCGGAAGGGGAGGTGCGGGGCGAAAAACTGTTTTTT
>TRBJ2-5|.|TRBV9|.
CASSGKGEVQETQYF
TGTGCCAGCAGCGGGAAAGGAGAGGTACAAGAGACCCAGTACTTC
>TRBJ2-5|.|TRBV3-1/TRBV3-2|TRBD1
CASKSVIGDRETQYF
TGTGCCAGCAAGTCTGTAATCGGGGACAGGGAGACCCAGTACTTC
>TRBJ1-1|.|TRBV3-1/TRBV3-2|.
CASSQVGGGPLGEAFF
TGTGCCAGCAGCCAAGTTGGGGGAGGGCCCCTGGGGGAAGCTTTCTTT
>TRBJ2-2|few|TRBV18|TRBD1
CASSPRSQGRNTGELFF
TGTGCCAGCTCACCACGGTCACAGGGGAGAAACACCGGGGAGCTGTTTTTT
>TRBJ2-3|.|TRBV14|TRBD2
CASSHWTSAGAQYF
TGTGCCAGCAGCCACTGGACGTCCGCGGGGGCGCAGTATTTT
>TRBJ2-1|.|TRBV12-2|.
CASRPGLAGSYNEQFF
TGTGCAAGTCGACCGGGACTAGCGGGTAGCTACAATGAGCAGTTCTTC
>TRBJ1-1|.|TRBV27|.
CASSLSWGQTGRGNTEAFF
TGTGCCAGCAGTTTATCCTGGGGGCAAACAGGAAGAGGCAACACTGAAGCTTTCTTT
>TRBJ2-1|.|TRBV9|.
CASAWGGTPLYNEQFF
TGTGCCAGCGCTTGGGGCGGGACCCCTCTCTACAATGAGCAGTTCTTC
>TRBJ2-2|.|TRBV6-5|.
CASSKGHNTGELFF
TGTGCCAGCAGTAAGGGGCATAACACCGGGGAGCTGTTTTTT
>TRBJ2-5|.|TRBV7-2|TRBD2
CASSLARLREETQYF
TGTGCCAGCAGCTTAGCGCGGTTGCGGGAGGAGACCCAGTACTTC
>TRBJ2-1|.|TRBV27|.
CASSLVSNYNEQFF
TGTGCCAGCAGTTTGGTTAGCAATTACAATGAGCAGTTCTTC
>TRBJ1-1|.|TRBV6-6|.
CASSYSIGGDTEAFF
TGTGCCAGCAGTTACTCGATCGGGGGGGACACTGAAGCTTTCTTT
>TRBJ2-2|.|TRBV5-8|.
CASSPGPGELFF
TGTGCCAGCAGCCCAGGTCCCGGGGAGCTGTTTTTT
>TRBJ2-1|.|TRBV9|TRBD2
CASSVTSGAYNEQFF
TGTGCCAGCAGCGTCACTAGCGGCGCCTACAATGAGCAGTTCTTC
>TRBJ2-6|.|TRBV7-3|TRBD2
CASSLTGGLAGARSGANVLTF
TGTGCCAGCAGCTTAACGGGGGGACTAGCGGGGGCCCGGTCTGGGGCCAACGTCCTGACTTTC
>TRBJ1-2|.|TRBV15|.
CATSSQGLLNYGYTF
TGTGCCACCAGCTCACAGGGTCTACTTAACTATGGCTACACCTTC
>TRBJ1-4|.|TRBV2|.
CASRDRSNEKLFF
TGTGCCAGCAGGGACAGATCTAATGAAAAACTGTTTTTT
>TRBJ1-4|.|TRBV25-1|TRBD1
CASRDRATEKLFF
TGTGCCAGCAGGGACAGGGCTACTGAAAAACTGTTTTTT
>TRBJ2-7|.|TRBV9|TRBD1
CASSPGQGAYEQYF
TGTGCCAGCAGCCCGGGACAGGGGGCGTACGAGCAGTACTTC
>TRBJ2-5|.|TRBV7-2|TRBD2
CASSLDVAGGPETQYF
TGTGCCAGCAGCTTAGATGTCGCGGGAGGGCCGGAGACCCAGTACTTC